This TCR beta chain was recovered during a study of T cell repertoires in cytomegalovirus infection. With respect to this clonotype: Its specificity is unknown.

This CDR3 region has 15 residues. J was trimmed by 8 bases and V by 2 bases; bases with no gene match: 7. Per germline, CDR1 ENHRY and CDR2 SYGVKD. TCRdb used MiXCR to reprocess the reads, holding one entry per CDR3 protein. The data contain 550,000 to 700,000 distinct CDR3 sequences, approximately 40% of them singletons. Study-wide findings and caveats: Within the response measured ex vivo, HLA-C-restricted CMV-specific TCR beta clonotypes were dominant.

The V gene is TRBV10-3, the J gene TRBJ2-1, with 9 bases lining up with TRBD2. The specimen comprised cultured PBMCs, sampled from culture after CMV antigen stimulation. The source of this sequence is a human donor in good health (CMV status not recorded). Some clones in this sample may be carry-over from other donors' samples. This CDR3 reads CAISEGTSSWDEQFF. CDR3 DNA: TGTGCCATCAGTGAGGGGACTAGCTCGTGGGATGAGCAGTTCTTC.